This TCR beta chain comes out of a study of T cells in Graves' hyperthyroidism and ophthalmopathy. CDR3 length: 17 residues. CDR1 is SGHRS and CDR2 is YFSETQ in the germline V gene. Deletions cut 0 bases from V and 0 bases from J, with 13 bases between. Using RNA transcripts as the source, TCR beta CDR3 regions were amplified. HTBI primers drove first-round RT-PCR of the TCR CDR3. TCRdb re-called the multiplex PCR reads through MiXCR, storing one row per CDR3 protein. This table has around 340,000 distinct CDR3 sequences, roughly 15% appearing once. This TCR was recovered from a woman in her twenties or thirties with Graves' hyperthyroidism that later progressed to Graves' ophthalmopathy. The chain carries TRBV5-1 and TRBJ1-3, with D hard to call. The sample comprised blood. The CDR3 region is CASSLAPTELSGNTIYF. In nucleotides, the CDR3 is TGCGCCAGCAGCTTGGCCCCGACGGAACTCTCTGGAAACACCATATATTTT. The full variable domain, rest sourced from reference TRBV5-1 and TRBJ1-3, is KAGVTQTPRYLIKTRGQQVTLSCSPISGHRSVSWYQQTPGQGLQFLFEYFSETQRNKGNFPGRFSGRQFSNSRSEMNVSTLELGDSALYLCASSLAPTELSGNTIYFGEGSWLTVV.